Listed below are T cell receptor beta chains from one sample, sequenced in a study of regulatory T cells in long-lasting Graves disease. TCRdb independently ran MiXCR on the multiplex PCR reads; one entry per CDR3 protein. The table has 300,000 to 350,000 distinct CDR3 sequences, 15% to 20% seen once. Sequences were derived from peripheral blood mononuclear cells (PBMCs), sampled when the disease was refractory, from a patient treated with antithyroid drugs. These receptor sequences come from a female donor with Graves disease. Each CDR3 is given with its conserved first and last residue. The D gene is left open where the match is weak. Not all rows give a size; the values are once, few, many and, for expanded clones, a class.

D gene: NA
J gene: TRBJ1-5
V gene: TRBV19
clone size: few
CDR3 DNA: TGTGCCAGTAACCCCGGGAGAGGGGGAGATCAGCCCCAGCATTTT
CDR3 protein: CASNPGRGGDQPQHF

D gene: TRBD1
J gene: TRBJ2-7
V gene: TRBV20-1
clone size: few
CDR3 DNA: TGCAGTGCTAGGATCGACCGGGACAGACCCTACGAGCAGTACTTC
CDR3 protein: CSARIDRDRPYEQYF

D gene: TRBD1
J gene: TRBJ1-2
V gene: TRBV30
clone size: few
CDR3 DNA: TGTGCCTGGAGAGAATCGGGACAGGGAACCTATGGCTACACCTTC
CDR3 protein: CAWRESGQGTYGYTF

D gene: TRBD1
J gene: TRBJ2-3
V gene: TRBV2
clone size: few
CDR3 DNA: TGTGCCAGCAAAGTTGAAGGGGGCGCCTTAGCAGATACGCAGTATTTT
CDR3 protein: CASKVEGGALADTQYF

D gene: TRBD1
J gene: TRBJ2-7
V gene: TRBV5-6
clone size: NA
CDR3 DNA: TGTGCCAGCAGCTTGAGCACGGGGACAGGGTATGCCTACGAGCAGTACTTC
CDR3 protein: CASSLSTGTGYAYEQYF

D gene: NA
J gene: TRBJ1-2
V gene: TRBV7-9
clone size: NA
CDR3 DNA: TGTGCCAGCAGCTTCCTTGACATTAACTATGGCTACACCTTC
CDR3 protein: CASSFLDINYGYTF

D gene: NA
J gene: TRBJ1-3
V gene: TRBV12-3/TRBV12-4
clone size: few
CDR3 DNA: TGTGCCAGCAGTTTAACCTGGGGTGACAGAGAATATTTT
CDR3 protein: CASSLTWGDREYF

D gene: TRBD1
J gene: TRBJ2-7
V gene: TRBV28
clone size: many
CDR3 DNA: TGTGCCAGCAGTGCCTCCGGGACAGTTCTCTACGAGCAGTACTTC
CDR3 protein: CASSASGTVLYEQYF

D gene: NA
J gene: TRBJ2-1
V gene: TRBV11-2
clone size: few
CDR3 DNA: TGTGCCAGCAGCTTAGACCGGGACGGGCCCAATGAGCAGTTCTTC
CDR3 protein: CASSLDRDGPNEQFF

D gene: NA
J gene: TRBJ2-3
V gene: TRBV5-1
clone size: NA
CDR3 DNA: TGCGCCAGCAGCTTGGCCGGGAGAAAACCAGATACGCAGTATTTT
CDR3 protein: CASSLAGRKPDTQYF

D gene: NA
J gene: TRBJ1-5
V gene: TRBV12-3/TRBV12-4
clone size: many
CDR3 DNA: TGTGCCAGCAGTTTGTCGGGGGATCAGCCCCAGCATTTT
CDR3 protein: CASSLSGDQPQHF

D gene: NA
J gene: TRBJ1-1
V gene: TRBV30
clone size: many
CDR3 DNA: TGTGCCTGGAGTTTCAGTTTAGGTATCACTGAAGCTTTCTTT
CDR3 protein: CAWSFSLGITEAFF

D gene: TRBD1
J gene: TRBJ2-7
V gene: TRBV6-2/TRBV6-3
clone size: many
CDR3 DNA: TGTGCCAGCAGTTACGGCGGGACAGGGGTTAACGAGCAGTACTTC
CDR3 protein: CASSYGGTGVNEQYF

D gene: TRBD1
J gene: TRBJ2-7
V gene: TRBV12-3/TRBV12-4
clone size: many
CDR3 DNA: TGTGCCAGCAGTTTTTCGACAGGGCAAGAGCAGTACTTC
CDR3 protein: CASSFSTGQEQYF

D gene: NA
J gene: TRBJ2-7
V gene: TRBV7-9
clone size: NA
CDR3 DNA: TGTGCCAGCAGCTTAGCGGACGGTAGGGATACCTACGAGCAGTACTTC
CDR3 protein: CASSLADGRDTYEQYF

D gene: TRBD2
J gene: TRBJ2-3
V gene: TRBV4-3
clone size: NA
CDR3 DNA: TGCGCCAGCAGCCAAGGCCCAGCGGGGGGGAAAGATATGCAGTATTTT
CDR3 protein: CASSQGPAGGKDMQYF

D gene: TRBD1
J gene: TRBJ2-7
V gene: TRBV28
clone size: many
CDR3 DNA: TGTGCCAGCAGTTTATTTGGGTGGGGCGAGGGGGCTAGGTCCTACGAGCAGTACTTC
CDR3 protein: CASSLFGWGEGARSYEQYF

D gene: NA
J gene: TRBJ2-1
V gene: TRBV11-3
clone size: NA
CDR3 DNA: TGTGCCAGCAGCTTCACTAGTATCTCCTACAATGAGCAGTTCTTC
CDR3 protein: CASSFTSISYNEQFF

D gene: TRBD2
J gene: TRBJ2-7
V gene: TRBV20-1
clone size: NA
CDR3 DNA: TGCAGTGGTCAGCGGCTAGCGGGCTCCTACGAGCAGTACTTC
CDR3 protein: CSGQRLAGSYEQYF

D gene: NA
J gene: TRBJ1-3
V gene: TRBV12-3/TRBV12-4
clone size: many
CDR3 DNA: TGTGCCAGCAGTACGACCCGAGGACAATTGCCGGGAAACACCATATATTTT
CDR3 protein: CASSTTRGQLPGNTIYF

D gene: NA
J gene: TRBJ1-5
V gene: TRBV6-1
clone size: once
CDR3 DNA: TGTGCCAGCAGCCAAACCCGGGCCTCCAATCAGCCCCAGCATTTT
CDR3 protein: CASSQTRASNQPQHF

D gene: NA
J gene: TRBJ2-7
V gene: TRBV29-1
clone size: many
CDR3 DNA: TGCAGCGTTGTTGACGGGAACTACGAGCAGTACTTC
CDR3 protein: CSVVDGNYEQYF

D gene: NA
J gene: TRBJ1-1
V gene: TRBV7-6
clone size: many
CDR3 DNA: TGTGCCAGCAGCGACCTCTCCACTGAAGCTTTCTTT
CDR3 protein: CASSDLSTEAFF